The rows below give T cell receptor beta chains drawn from one sample of a study of blood T cell repertoires in COVID-19. Profiled with immunoSEQ multiplex PCR; TCRdb holds only in-frame clones, not every one. The table includes a few hundred thousand clones, roughly 85% detected once. The sample consisted of peripheral blood. These receptor sequences come from a man aged 45-60 years with active or convalescent COVID-19. Each CDR3 is given with its conserved first and last residue. D genes are given only for firm matches. Size is omitted from some rows. Given values are once, few, many or a class for expanded clones.

>TRBV7-8|once|NA
CASSLVNRQVGHEQYF
>TRBV20-1|NA|NA
CSAYTDTQYF
>TRBV5-5|NA|NA
CASSLVEGGSGNTIYF
>TRBV6-5|NA|TRBD1
CASTTGGVGYTF
>TRBV7-9|NA|NA
CASSSGREPYNEQFF
>TRBV7-3|NA|TRBD2
CASSLTGGLTDTQYF
>TRBV28|NA|TRBD1
CASRSGGTNEKLFF
>TRBV24-1|once|TRBD2
CATSDGGFNEQFF
>TRBV5-1|NA|NA
CASSLDRNYGYTF
>TRBV9|NA|NA
CASSVDSHTEAFF
>TRBV28|once|TRBD1
CASIKLGAGGDVQPQHF
>TRBV5-6|NA|NA
CASSAAQKYPYNEQFF
>TRBV5-6|once|TRBD2
CASSPGGILQFF
>TRBV14|NA|TRBD2
CASSPSGQAGAYNEQFF
>TRBV6-5|NA|NA
CASSRRLDPYNEQFF
>TRBV9|once|NA
CASSATADGSPLHF
>TRBV2|NA|NA
CASSGRAANTGELFF
>TRBV10-2|NA|NA
CASRAGTYNEQFF
>TRBV12-5|NA|TRBD1
CASGLTTWTGERYSYNSPLHF
>TRBV10-2|few|NA
CASRRAGATYNEQFF
>TRBV24-1|once|TRBD2
CATSDRGGNEQFF
>TRBV1|NA|NA
CTSSRPWHTGELFF
>TRBV27|NA|NA
CASSSNMGPTEAFF
>TRBV5-1|NA|NA
CASSLMPYGGYTF
>TRBV9|NA|NA
CASRVTSGTGELFF
>TRBV10-2|NA|NA
CASTTRATNEKLFF
>TRBV18|NA|NA
CASSPEGYHGYTF
>TRBV6-5|NA|NA
CASSPLGAAYEQYF
>TRBV5-4|once|TRBD1
CASSFQQGAGRGYTF
>TRBV4-1|few|NA
CASSQVLRLSRGRGTDTQYF
>TRBV4-1|NA|NA
CASSQVWVRRGVRAAQETQYF
>TRBV9|few|TRBD1
CASSVEARGHHEKLFF